Each of the 17 T cell receptor beta chains below was sequenced from the same sample in a study of T-cell reconstitution after alpha-beta-depleted transplantation in children. The library targeted TCRbeta and was prepared with unique molecular identifiers. From the PCR reads, TCRdb called clonotypes with MiXCR, one entry per CDR3 protein. The repertoire holds hundreds of thousands of distinct CDR3 sequences, roughly 17% seen once, with 1.1% in the top ten. The starting material was PBMCs from the stem cell graft donor, obtained from the stem cell graft. These receptor sequences come from a human donor who donated a stem cell graft to a child with acute myeloid leukemia.

The table lists this clonotype with a few counts. This chain uses TRBV7-9 with TRBJ2-3, with 9 bases that match TRBD1. There are 14 residues in the CDR3. V lost 7 bases, J lost 6 bases, and 8 bases stayed unmatched. The germline V gene encodes CDR1 SEHNR and CDR2 FQNEAQ (reference sequence). The CDR3 DNA reads TGTGCCAGCATCTTGGGACAGGGTGGCGATACGCAGTATTTT. As protein: CASILGQGGDTQYF.

The sample holds a few counts of this clonotype. The chain carries TRBV5-1 and TRBJ2-2; unclear D gene. Germline V gene data show CDR1 as SGHRS and CDR2 as YFSETQ. There are 14 residues in the CDR3. Trimming removed 7 bases from V and 0 bases from J, with 10 bases in between. CDR3: CASLGGPNTGELFF. CDR3 bases: TGCGCCAGCCTGGGCGGCCCGAACACCGGGGAGCTGTTTTTT. The variable domain in full, with the rest retrieved from reference TRBV5-1 and TRBJ2-2, is KAGVTQTPRYLIKTRGQQVTLSCSPISGHRSVSWYQQTPGQGLQFLFEYFSETQRNKGNFPGRFSGRQFSNSRSEMNVSTLELGDSALYLCASLGGPNTGELFFGEGSRLTVL.

This clonotype appeared many times. This chain connects TRBV12-3 or TRBV12-4 to TRBJ1-2; D is unclear. The CDR3 consists of 12 residues. Between the trimmed V and J ends, which lost 3 bases and 5 bases, there was a span of 7 bases. CDR3: CASSFPRYGYTF. The CDR3 coding sequence is TGTGCCAGCAGTTTTCCGCGATATGGCTACACCTTC.

This clonotype was counted a few times. The chain carries TRBV7-2 and TRBJ2-1, with 14 bases matching TRBD2. The germline gives CDR1 SGHTA, CDR2 FQGNSA. V dropped 5 bases and J dropped 9; count of bases not matched to a gene: 9. This CDR3 contains 16 residues. CDR3 coding DNA: TGTGCCAGCAGCCAGAGACTAGCGGGGGGGCGGGTTGAGCAGTTCTTC. Its translation: CASSQRLAGGRVEQFF.

In its sample, this clonotype was seen many times. The chain links TRBV12-3 or TRBV12-4 to TRBJ2-7; 10 bases are shared with TRBD1. With 6 bases clipped from V and 6 bases from J, the junction kept 2 bases outside the gene matches. This CDR3 contains 12 residues. The CDR3 coding sequence is TGTGCCAGCAGAGACAGGGGGCTCGAGCAGTACTTC. It yields the protein CASRDRGLEQYF.

The rearrangement joins TRBV2 to TRBJ2-5; D tentatively fits TRBD1 or TRBD2 (5 bases each). The V gene lost 8 bases and the J gene lost 0 bases, with 10 bases spanning the gap. In germline, CDR1 is SNHLY, CDR2 FYNNEI. This CDR3 comprises 13 residues. CDR3 region: CASGTRYQETQYF. As DNA, the CDR3 is TGTGCCAGCGGGACCCGGTACCAAGAGACCCAGTACTTC.

This clonotype was recorded a few times. V is TRBV5-5 and J is TRBJ2-7, with TRBD2 identical over 7 bases. The germline CDR1 and CDR2 sequences are SGHKS and YYEKEE (reference sequence). CDR3 length: 15 amino acids. Losses at the gene ends were 0 bases for V and 1 base for J; bases not matched to a gene: 4. Here the CDR3 reads CASSLGGGPSYEQYV. CDR3 DNA sequence: TGTGCCAGCAGCTTGGGGGGGGGTCCGTCCTACGAGCAGTACGTC.

In this sample, this clonotype turned up many times. The chain has TRBV7-2 and TRBJ2-3; 7 nucleotides align to TRBD1. The V gene's germline CDR1 is SGHTA and CDR2 FQGNSA. CDR3 length: 15 residues. V shed 4 bases and J 1 base; nucleotides not matched to a gene: 5. CDR3 coding DNA: TGTGCCAGCAGCTCCTGGACAGGAGGCACAGATACGCAGTATTTT. Encoded protein: CASSSWTGGTDTQYF.

In this sample, this clonotype is medium-sized. The rearrangement uses TRBV7-2 and TRBJ1-6; 8 bases map to TRBD1. This CDR3 has 14 residues. The V gene end was trimmed by 3 bases and the J gene end by 10 bases; junction bases not matched to a gene: 5. Germline loops: CDR1 SGHTA, CDR2 FQGNSA. The CDR3 DNA reads TGTGCCAGCAGCTTCGGGACAGGTGGATCACCCCTCCACTTT. It is translated as CASSFGTGGSPLHF.

This clonotype was found many times. The CDR3 nucleotides are TGTGCCAGCAGCCTACTAGCGGGTGACACCGGGGAGCTGTTTTTT. Translating it yields CASSLLAGDTGELFF. V is TRBV5-6 and J is TRBJ2-2, with TRBD2 matching over 9 bases. The germline V gene has CDR1 SGHDT and CDR2 YYEEEE. The CDR3 consists of 15 residues. V shed 4 bases and J 3 bases; nucleotides not matched to a gene: 4.

This clonotype was picked up many times. This chain connects TRBV20-1 to TRBJ2-3; the D is unclear. The CDR3 spans 16 residues. Trimming cost V 0 bases and J 5 bases, with 18 bases left between them. Germline CDR1 reads DFQATT; CDR2 reads SNEGSKA (reference sequence). The CDR3 coding sequence is TGCAGTGCTAGAGATCTACGTGACTTTAGTGTAGATACGCAGTATTTT. Encoded protein: CSARDLRDFSVDTQYF.

This clonotype was recorded at least ten times. The V call is TRBV7-2, the J call TRBJ2-3, with D perhaps being TRBD1 or TRBD2 (5 bases each). Germline V gives CDR1 SGHTA, CDR2 FQGNSA. This CDR3 region has 15 residues. Trimming left V 5 bases short and J 2 bases short, with 14 bases between. CDR3 sequence: CASSRSGTLTDTQYF. The CDR3 nucleotides are TGTGCCAGCAGCCGTTCCGGGACGCTCACAGATACGCAGTATTTT.

The chain's CDR3 is CASSQGSRETQYF. The CDR3 DNA reads TGTGCCAGCAGCCAAGGGTCACGGGAGACCCAGTACTTC. The chain carries TRBV14 and TRBJ2-5; D call uncertain. Germline CDR1 is SGHDN and CDR2 is FVKESK. CDR3 length: 13 amino acids. The V end lost 1 base, the J end lost 5 bases, and 8 bases lay between the germline ends.

This clonotype was detected a few times. The chain combines TRBV2 with TRBJ1-5, with D hard to call. The germline V and J ends were trimmed by 3 bases and 5 bases, with 11 bases remaining between them. Germline V gene sequence: CDR1 SNHLY, CDR2 FYNNEI. This CDR3 comprises 14 residues. CDR3 sequence reads: CASSEGYGHQPQHF. Here the CDR3 DNA reads TGTGCCAGCAGTGAGGGATACGGTCATCAGCCCCAGCATTTT.

This clonotype has a count of ten or more. The chain carries TRBV20-1 and TRBJ2-1, with D perhaps assigned TRBD1 or TRBD2 (5 bases each). Trimming removed 1 base from V and 2 bases from J, with 18 bases in between. The CDR3 length is 17 residues. Looked up from germline, CDR1 is DFQATT and CDR2 is SNEGSKA (reference sequence). The CDR3 sequence is CSARARGGALTYNEQFF. CDR3 DNA: TGCAGTGCTAGAGCCCGGGGTGGGGCACTAACCTACAATGAGCAGTTCTTC.

Comments on this clonotype: A single base separates this from a much larger clone, so it may be a read error. The V and J genes are TRBV20-1 and TRBJ1-1; D is possibly TRBD1 (5 bases). The CDR3 loop spans 17 amino acids. Germline V gene lookup returns CDR1 DFQATT and CDR2 SNEGSKA (reference sequence). As DNA, the CDR3 is TGCTGTGCTAGGGGTCCCCCGCGGGATTCCATGAACACTGAAGCTTTCTTT. It specifies CCARGPPRDSMNTEAFF.

The table lists this clonotype with many counts. The chain recombines TRBV7-2 with TRBJ2-5; 10 bases line up with TRBD1. Germline values: CDR1 SGHTA, CDR2 FQGNSA. With 5 bases clipped from V and 2 bases from J, the junction kept 5 bases outside the gene matches. The CDR3 runs to 15 residues. CDR3 in amino acids: CASSPGQGKQETQYF. DNA of the CDR3: TGTGCCAGCAGCCCGGGACAGGGGAAGCAAGAGACCCAGTACTTC.